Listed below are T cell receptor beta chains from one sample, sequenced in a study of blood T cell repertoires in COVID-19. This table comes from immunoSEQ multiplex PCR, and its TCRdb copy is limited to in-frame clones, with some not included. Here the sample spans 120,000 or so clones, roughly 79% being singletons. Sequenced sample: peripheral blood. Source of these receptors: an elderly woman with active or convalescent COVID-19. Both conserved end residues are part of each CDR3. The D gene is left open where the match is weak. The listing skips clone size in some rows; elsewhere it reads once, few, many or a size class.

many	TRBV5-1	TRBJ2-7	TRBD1	TGCGCCAGCAATCCGGGGGACAGGACCTACGAGCAGTACTTC	CASNPGDRTYEQYF
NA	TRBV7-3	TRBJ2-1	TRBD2	TGTGCCAGCAGCTTACGGGCTAGCGGGAGTGATGAGCAGTTCTTC	CASSLRASGSDEQFF
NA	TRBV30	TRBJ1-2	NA	TGTGCCGCGCAACCCCTCGGGGGCTATGGCTACACCTTC	CAAQPLGGYGYTF
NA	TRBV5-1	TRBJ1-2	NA	TGCGCCAGCAGCTTGGCCGGGGGGAATGGCTACACCTTC	CASSLAGGNGYTF
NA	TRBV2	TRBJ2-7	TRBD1	TGTGCCAGCAAAGCCATTTCGACAGGGGGGGGAACCCCCTACGAGCAGTACTTC	CASKAISTGGGTPYEQYF
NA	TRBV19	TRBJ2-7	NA	TGTGCCACGAGGCCGTCGATTCAGTCCTACGAGCAGTACTTC	CATRPSIQSYEQYF
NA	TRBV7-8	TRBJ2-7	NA	TGTGCCAGCAGCTTAGGACGCGGCTACTACGAGCAGTACTTC	CASSLGRGYYEQYF
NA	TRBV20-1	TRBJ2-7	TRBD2	TGCAGTGCTAGTGGGCTAGCGGGACTGAGCTCCTACGAGCAGTACTTC	CSASGLAGLSSYEQYF
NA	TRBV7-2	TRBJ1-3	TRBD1	TGTGCCAGCAGCTTTACAGGGGTCTCTGGAAACACCATATATTTT	CASSFTGVSGNTIYF
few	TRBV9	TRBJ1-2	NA	TGTGCCAGCAGCCTGGGGGCCACCGTCACCTTC	CASSLGATVTF
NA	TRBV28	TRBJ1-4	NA	TGTGCCAGCAGTACCGGGACACAACATGAAAAACTGTTTTTT	CASSTGTQHEKLFF
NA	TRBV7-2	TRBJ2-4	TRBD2	TGTGCCAGCAGCCTCGGACCGGGAGGAAACATTCAGTACTTC	CASSLGPGGNIQYF
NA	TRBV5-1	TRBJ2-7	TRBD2	TGCGCCAGCAGCCCCGCCGGGGGGAAGACTAGCGGCTACGAGCAGTACTTC	CASSPAGGKTSGYEQYF
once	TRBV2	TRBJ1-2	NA	TGTGCCAGCAGTGCGGGGGTGGGCTACACCTTC	CASSAGVGYTF
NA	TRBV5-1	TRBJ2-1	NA	TGCGCCAGCAGCTGGGCCCCGGGATCAGGAAATGAGCAGTTCTTC	CASSWAPGSGNEQFF
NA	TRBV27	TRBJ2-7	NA	TGTGCCAGCAGTGCTCGGGGGAGGAGCTACGAGCAGTACTTC	CASSARGRSYEQYF
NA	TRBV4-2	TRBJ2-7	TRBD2	TGTGCCAGCAGCCGGGGACTAGCGCAGAAATACTACGAGCAGTACTTC	CASSRGLAQKYYEQYF
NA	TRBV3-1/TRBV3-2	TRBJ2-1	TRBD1	TGTGCCAGCAGCCACTACTATCGACAGGGGGCGTCAGATGAGCAGTTCTTC	CASSHYYRQGASDEQFF
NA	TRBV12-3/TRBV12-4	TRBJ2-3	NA	TGTGCCAGCAGTTTCTCGACAGATACGCAGTATTTT	CASSFSTDTQYF
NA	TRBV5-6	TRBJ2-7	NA	TGTGCCAGCAGCTTGTCACAGGGACACTTGCTTCGCTCCTACGAGCAGTACTTC	CASSLSQGHLLRSYEQYF
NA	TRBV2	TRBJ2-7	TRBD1	TGTGCCAGCAGTACCGGGACAGGGGGCGAGCAGTACTTC	CASSTGTGGEQYF
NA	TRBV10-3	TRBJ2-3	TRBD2	TGTGCCATCAGTGATATAACTAGCGGTTTCACAGATACGCAGTATTTT	CAISDITSGFTDTQYF
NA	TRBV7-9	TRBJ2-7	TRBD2	TGTGCCAGCAGAGGGACTAGGGGTGAGACCGAGCAGTACTTC	CASRGTRGETEQYF
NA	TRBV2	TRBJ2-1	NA	TGTGCCAGCAGTGCTAAAGTCAATGAGCAGTTCTTC	CASSAKVNEQFF
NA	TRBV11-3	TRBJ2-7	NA	TGTGCCAGCAGCTTAGATCCTAGTTACGAGCAGTACTTC	CASSLDPSYEQYF